This T cell receptor (beta chain) was sequenced in a study of T cell clonotyping in hematopoietic cell transplantation. For this clone: Its target is unknown.

Assay: immunoSEQ multiplex PCR; the TCRdb copy retains only in-frame clones and omits some. Counted here are fewer than 70,000 clones, about 94% occurring once; the ten biggest clones make up around 1.6%. Study-wide points: Recipient TCR diversity dropped after transplant; expanded clonotypes rose from day 30 to 180. Higher Inverse Simpson Index values in graft donor and pretransplant recipient predicted broader posttransplant TCR diversity. At the given depth, recipient repertoires were over 95% de novo clonotypes. Cells were unsorted, so CD4 and CD8 contributions were not separated.

This receptor was taken from a man aged 45-65 years in good health. Some clones in this sample may be carry-over from other donors' samples. The sequencing sample was made of peripheral blood mononuclear cells.

The CDR3 DNA reads TGTGCCAGCAGCTTAAGGGGGTTCGGAACTGAAGCTTTCTTT. Translation: CASSLRGFGTEAFF. This rearrangement joins TRBV7-3 to TRBJ1-1; possible D gene TRBD1, 5 bases. There are 14 residues in the CDR3. The germline V and J ends were trimmed by 1 base and 5 bases, with 11 bases remaining between them. Germline lookup yields CDR1 SGHTA and CDR2 FQGTGA.